The 12 T cell receptor beta chains below come from one sample, sequenced in a study of siplizumab effects on memory and regulatory T cells. Profiling relied on immunoSEQ multiplex PCR, and the TCRdb table lists in-frame clones only, not all of them. The data show about 91,000 clones, 80% to 95% seen once. Sequencing was performed on CD8+ T cells sorted from blood. All receptors derive from a human donor in good health.

This rearrangement joins TRBV5-8 to TRBJ2-5; TRBD1 matches 11 bases. The germline V gene encodes CDR1 SGHTS and CDR2 YDEGEE. The ends lost 0 bases at V and 5 bases at J; junction bases unmatched: 6. The CDR3 spans 16 residues. CDR3 sequence: CASSLAVGDRGETQYF. CDR3 coding DNA: TGTGCCAGCAGCTTGGCGGTCGGGGACAGGGGGGAGACCCAGTACTTC.

The rearrangement joins TRBV19 to TRBJ1-2; 8 positions match TRBD1. Germline V gene sequence: CDR1 LNHDA, CDR2 SQIVND (reference sequence). CDR3 length: 14 amino acids. V lost 7 bases, J lost 8 bases, and 12 bases stayed unmatched. CDR3 amino acids: CASMTTGAYQGYTF. The CDR3, as DNA: TGTGCCAGTATGACGACAGGGGCCTACCAAGGCTACACCTTC.

V usage is TRBV4-3 and J usage is TRBJ2-5; TRBD2 matches at 7 bases. The better agreement between TRBJ2-7 and the DNA end casts doubt on the J call. The CDR3 is made up of 16 amino acids. Germline V gene lookup returns CDR1 LGHNA and CDR2 YSLEER. The CDR3: CASSPPRGRDPYEQYF. CDR3 nucleotide sequence: TGCGCCAGCAGCCCCCCACGGGGGAGGGACCCCTACGAGCAGTACTTC.

V gene TRBV6-5 combines with J gene TRBJ2-3; D ambiguous. The CDR3 extends over 11 amino acids. V lost 4 bases to trimming and J lost 5 bases, with 4 bases between them. Germline CDR1 reads MNHEY; CDR2 reads SVGAGI. The CDR3 DNA reads TGTGCCAGCAGTTCCCAAGATACGCAGTATTTT. Encoded protein: CASSSQDTQYF.

V usage is TRBV11-3 and J usage is TRBJ1-1, with D unresolved. V was shortened by 3 bases and J by 1 base, with 3 bases between the two germline ends. CDR1 and CDR2 (germline): SGHNT, YENEEA. The CDR3 extends over 12 amino acids. The CDR3 DNA sequence: TGTGCCAGCAGCTTTGAGAACACTGAAGCTTTCTTT. Translated: CASSFENTEAFF.

This rearrangement joins TRBV28 to TRBJ2-1; 10 bases are shared with TRBD2. The germline V gene has CDR1 MDHEN and CDR2 SYDVKM. The V gene end was trimmed by 7 bases and the J gene end by 9 bases; junction bases not matched to a gene: 15. This CDR3 region has 16 residues. In DNA, the CDR3 is TGTGCCAGCAACGTCGCCGCTAGCGGGAGCGAGAGTGAGCAGTTCTTC. Amino acid sequence: CASNVAASGSESEQFF. Combining the CDR3 with reference TRBV28 and TRBJ2-1 gives the whole variable domain DVKVTQSSRYLVKRTGEKVFLECVQDMDHENMFWYRQDPGLGLRLIYFSYDVKMKEKGDIPEGYSVSREKKERFSLILESASTNQTSMYLCASNVAASGSESEQFFGPGTRLTVL.

V usage is TRBV15 and J usage is TRBJ2-7; no reliable D call. Germline V gene data show CDR1 as LNHNV and CDR2 as YYDKDF (reference sequence). V was trimmed by 0 bases and J by 7 bases, leaving 10 bases between them. This CDR3 contains 13 residues. CDR3 amino acids: CATSRDIPGEQYF. Written as DNA, the CDR3 is TGTGCCACCAGCAGAGATATCCCTGGGGAGCAGTACTTC.

The chain links TRBV9 to TRBJ1-2, with TRBD1 identical over 10 bases. V dropped 8 bases and J dropped 1; count of bases not matched to a gene: 8. The CDR3 runs to 15 residues. Germline values: CDR1 SGDLS, CDR2 YYNGEE. CDR3 nucleotides: TGTGCCAGTGGGACAGGGGCCGACCTTAACTATGGCTACACCTTC. Amino acid sequence: CASGTGADLNYGYTF.

The chain recombines TRBV6-5 with TRBJ2-5; D uncertain. This CDR3 has 13 amino acids. Germline V gene sequence: CDR1 MNHEY, CDR2 SVGAGI. V was pared by 2 bases and J by 4 bases, with 8 bases between. As DNA, the CDR3 is TGTGCCAGCAGTTACGGCGGTGTAGAGACCCAGTACTTC. This encodes CASSYGGVETQYF.

This clone came up once. The J gene is TRBJ2-4, the V gene TRBV27, with D possibly called TRBD1 or TRBD2 (6 bases each). The V gene lost 2 bases and the J gene lost 5 bases, with 10 bases spanning the gap. The CDR3 runs 14 residues. Germline V lookup: CDR1 MNHEY, CDR2 SMNVEV (reference sequence). The DNA for the CDR3 is TGTGCCAGCAGTTTACGGGGGCTGGAAAACATTCAGTACTTC. The encoded protein is CASSLRGLENIQYF.

V and J are TRBV15 and TRBJ2-1; a possible D gene is TRBD2 (6 bases). The CDR3 runs 11 residues. Germline CDR1 is LNHNV and CDR2 is YYDKDF (reference sequence). V gave up 3 bases and J gave up 14 bases, with 11 bases separating them. The CDR3 sequence is CATSSRDLKFF. The DNA of the CDR3 is TGTGCCACCAGCAGCCGGGACTTAAAGTTCTTC.

V gene TRBV29-1 combines with J gene TRBJ1-1; 7 bases agree with TRBD1. The CDR3 is made up of 16 amino acids. V lost 7 bases, J lost 1 base, and 15 bases stayed unmatched. Germline CDR1 is SQVTM and CDR2 is ANQGSEA. CDR3 loop: CSDGGTDPRENTEAFF. In DNA form, the CDR3 reads TGCAGCGATGGAGGGACAGATCCTAGGGAGAACACTGAAGCTTTCTTT.